These T cell receptor beta chains were read from a single sample in a study of shared clonotypes between healthy human individuals. Clones were sequenced by immunoSEQ multiplex PCR, and TCRdb holds only the in-frame ones, with some missing. The table lists roughly 1 million clones, more than 75% of them singletons. The specimen sequenced was memory CD4+ T cells from PBMCs. These receptor sequences come from a man aged 18 to 30 in good health. Some clones in this sample may be carry-over from other donors' samples. CDR3s include the opening cysteine and the closing phenylalanine or tryptophan. Fields, in order: J gene, V gene, clone size, D gene, CDR3 protein, CDR3 DNA. A D gene is named only where the DNA matches it firmly. A clone size is listed for some rows: how often the clone was seen (once, few, many), or a class if it is expanded.

>TRBJ2-4|TRBV21-1|-|-
CASSKGGHRKNIQYF
TGTGCCAGCAGCAAAGGGGGCCATCGCAAAAACATTCAGTACTTC
>TRBJ2-1|TRBV6-5|-|-
CASSSGTSTSEQFF
TGTGCCAGCAGTTCCGGGACGTCTACATCGGAGCAGTTCTTC
>TRBJ1-5|TRBV19|-|TRBD1
CASSPTGGQNQPQHF
TGTGCCAGTAGTCCGACAGGGGGTCAAAATCAGCCCCAGCATTTT
>TRBJ2-1|TRBV7-3|-|TRBD1
CASSPGPGQGSSYNEQFF
TGTGCCAGCAGCCCAGGTCCGGGACAGGGAAGTTCCTACAATGAGCAGTTCTTC
>TRBJ2-7|TRBV28|-|TRBD1
CASRYRGPPSYEQYF
TGTGCCAGCAGGTACAGGGGGCCCCCTTCCTACGAGCAGTACTTC
>TRBJ1-1|TRBV18|-|-
CASSPRSGPAGDTEAFF
TGTGCCAGCTCACCACGGTCTGGCCCCGCTGGGGACACTGAAGCTTTCTTT
>TRBJ2-7|TRBV18|-|TRBD1
CASLNPGQGPSEQYF
TGTGCCAGCCTAAACCCGGGACAGGGTCCTTCCGAGCAGTACTTC
>TRBJ1-5|TRBV6-1|-|-
CASNSHRNNQPQHF
TGTGCCAGCAATTCCCATAGGAACAATCAGCCCCAGCATTTT
>TRBJ2-1|TRBV11-2|once|-
CASGSFGARRNEQFF
TGTGCCAGCGGTAGCTTTGGGGCTAGACGCAATGAGCAGTTCTTC
>TRBJ2-7|TRBV28|-|TRBD1
CASSPGQGYEQYF
TGTGCCAGCAGCCCGGGACAGGGCTACGAGCAGTACTTC
>TRBJ2-3|TRBV11-2|-|-
CASSLFTDTQYF
TGTGCCAGCAGCCTATTCACAGATACGCAGTATTTT
>TRBJ1-1|TRBV12-5|-|-
CASGGEGGSVTEAFF
TGTGCTAGTGGGGGAGAGGGAGGAAGTGTAACTGAAGCTTTCTTT
>TRBJ2-6|TRBV28|few|-
CASSLVSSGANVLTF
TGTGCCAGCAGTTTGGTCAGCTCTGGGGCCAACGTCCTGACTTTC
>TRBJ2-6|TRBV6-1|-|-
CASSEKEPLSPGANVLTF
TGTGCCAGCAGTGAAAAAGAGCCGCTAAGCCCTGGGGCCAACGTCCTGACTTTC
>TRBJ1-2|TRBV5-1|-|TRBD1
CASNYGGQGANYGYTF
TGCGCCAGCAACTATGGGGGACAGGGGGCGAACTATGGCTACACCTTC
>TRBJ2-4|TRBV6-1|-|-
CASSELGAGIDIQYF
TGTGCCAGCAGTGAGTTGGGGGCGGGTATAGACATTCAGTACTTC
>TRBJ2-1|TRBV19|-|-
CASTPIPPNEQFF
TGTGCCAGTACTCCAATCCCCCCCAATGAGCAGTTCTTC
>TRBJ2-7|TRBV28|-|TRBD1
CASRIRQGIFYEQYF
TGTGCCAGCAGAATCCGACAGGGGATCTTCTACGAGCAGTACTTC
>TRBJ2-1|TRBV7-3|-|-
CASSLTLTGSEQFF
TGTGCCAGCAGCTTAACGTTGACGGGAAGCGAGCAGTTCTTC
>TRBJ1-1|TRBV19|-|-
CASSRRGSGGPGTEAFF
TGTGCCAGTAGTAGGCGAGGTTCGGGGGGACCAGGGACTGAAGCTTTCTTT
>TRBJ2-1|TRBV5-1|-|TRBD1
CASSKQGASYNEQFF
TGCGCCAGCAGCAAACAGGGGGCATCCTACAATGAGCAGTTCTTC
>TRBJ2-1|TRBV7-3|-|TRBD1
CASSTGTGANEQFF
TGTGCCAGCAGCACCGGGACAGGGGCCAATGAGCAGTTCTTC
>TRBJ1-5|TRBV5-1|-|-
CASSFQGGYNQPQHF
TGCGCCAGCAGCTTCCAGGGCGGGTACAATCAGCCCCAGCATTTT
>TRBJ2-7|TRBV6-6|-|-
CASSYSSGVEQYF
TGTGCCAGCAGTTACTCTTCCGGGGTCGAGCAGTACTTC
>TRBJ1-1|TRBV27|-|TRBD1
CASSSGQGSTEAFF
TGTGCCAGCAGTTCCGGACAGGGAAGCACTGAAGCTTTCTTT
>TRBJ2-7|TRBV28|-|TRBD1
CASRPRTGAYEQYF
TGTGCCAGCAGACCCCGGACAGGGGCCTACGAGCAGTACTTC
>TRBJ2-2|TRBV10-3|-|TRBD1
CAISGGQGGTGELFF
TGTGCCATCAGTGGGGGACAGGGTGGCACCGGGGAGCTGTTTTTT
>TRBJ2-1|TRBV18|few|-
CASSPRQGDHNEQFF
TGTGCCAGCTCACCACGTCAGGGTGATCACAATGAGCAGTTCTTC